These 19 T cell receptor beta chains came from one sample sequenced in a study of cytomegalovirus exposure and HLA in healthy donors. Both 60 Vbeta primers and 13 Jbeta primers went into the PCR. Only in-frame clones appear in the TCRdb table, and some are missing; sequencing was by immunoSEQ multiplex PCR. Among more than 110,000 clones listed, 70% to 85% were seen once. Sequenced: PBMCs. The receptors here all came from a young man in good health and CMV-seropositive.

This clone occurred a few times. The gene calls are TRBV15 and TRBJ1-5; no firm D call. The CDR3 length is 14 residues. Trimming removed 1 base from V and 2 bases from J, with 6 bases in between. CDR1 and CDR2 from the germline V gene are LNHNV and YYDKDF (reference sequence). CDR3 in amino acids: CATSRVIGNQPQHF. The CDR3 DNA sequence: TGTGCCACCAGCAGAGTAATTGGCAATCAGCCCCAGCATTTT. The variable domain in full, completed from reference TRBV15 and TRBJ1-5, reads DAMVIQNPRYQVTQFGKPVTLSCSQTLNHNVMYWYQQKSSQAPKLLFHYYDKDFNNEADTPDNFQSRRPNTSFCFLDIRSPGLGDTAMYLCATSRVIGNQPQHFGDGTRLSIL.

The chain employs TRBV5-1 and TRBJ2-3; the D gene is possibly TRBD2 (6 bases). V was shortened by 4 bases and J by 0 bases, with 12 bases between the two germline ends. There are 15 residues in the CDR3. Germline V gene sequence: CDR1 SGHRS, CDR2 YFSETQ. The chain's CDR3 is CASSPGTPSTDTQYF. CDR3 DNA sequence: TGCGCCAGCAGCCCGGGGACTCCTAGCACAGATACGCAGTATTTT.

The rearrangement uses TRBV7-3 and TRBJ2-2; the match to TRBD1 covers 11 bases. This CDR3 is built from 14 residues. The germline V gene has CDR1 SGHTA and CDR2 FQGTGA. After removal of 6 bases from V and 4 bases from J, the junction contained 1 base not matched to a gene. CDR3 sequence reads: CASRGQGGTGELFF. In DNA, the CDR3 is TGTGCCAGCAGGGGACAGGGGGGCACCGGGGAGCTGTTTTTT.

This rearrangement joins TRBV27 to TRBJ2-2; D is uncertain. V lost 2 bases and J 6 bases, leaving 10 bases between the germline ends. The CDR3 extends over 14 amino acids. Germline CDR1 reads MNHEY; CDR2 reads SMNVEV (reference sequence). The DNA for the CDR3 is TGTGCCAGCAGTTTAAGTCGACAAGCCGGGGAGCTGTTTTTT. It translates to CASSLSRQAGELFF.

V is TRBV6-5 and J is TRBJ2-7; 10 positions agree with TRBD1. This CDR3 is built from 15 residues. Trimming removed 6 bases from V and 3 bases from J; junction bases left unmatched: 8. Germline lookup yields CDR1 MNHEY and CDR2 SVGAGI. CDR3 residues: CASRGTGARGYEQYF. DNA for the CDR3: TGTGCCAGCAGGGGGACAGGGGCGAGGGGCTACGAGCAGTACTTC.

This rearrangement joins TRBV4-1 to TRBJ1-4; 9 positions match TRBD1. In germline, CDR1 is MGHRA, CDR2 YSYEKL. The junction had 4 bases not matched to a gene; V was cut back by 4 bases and J by 7 bases. There are 14 residues in the CDR3. CDR3 DNA sequence: TGCGCCAGCAGCCCGGGACAGGGTACTGAAAAACTGTTTTTT. The encoded protein is CASSPGQGTEKLFF.

This sequence joins TRBV4-1 and TRBJ1-1; D gene uncertain. CDR1 MGHRA and CDR2 YSYEKL come from the germline V gene. V lost 8 bases and J lost 3, with 13 bases in between. The CDR3 is made up of 13 amino acids. CDR3 nucleotide sequence: TGCGCCAGCGGCGATCGGGAGGACACTGAAGCTTTCTTT. Its protein product is CASGDREDTEAFF.

The rearrangement joins TRBV27 to TRBJ2-3; 10 nucleotides line up with TRBD2. Germline CDR1 reads MNHEY; CDR2 reads SMNVEV (reference sequence). The length of the CDR3 is 15 residues. Trimming cost V 7 bases and J 5 bases; bases outside gene matches: 9. CDR3 sequence: CASNLGAGGRDTQYF. The CDR3, as DNA: TGTGCCAGCAACCTCGGAGCGGGGGGGCGAGATACGCAGTATTTT.

The gene calls are TRBV28 and TRBJ2-7; 9 nucleotides line up with TRBD1. Trimming cost V 1 base and J 6 bases; bases outside gene matches: 7. CDR3 length: 15 amino acids. The germline CDR1 and CDR2 sequences are MDHEN and SYDVKM. CDR3 nucleotides: TGTGCCAGCAGTTTATATGGGACAGGGTCAGTCGAGCAGTACTTC. It specifies CASSLYGTGSVEQYF.

On this clone itself: A read error is possible here, since a much larger clone lies one base away. This sequence joins TRBV28 and TRBJ2-3; D gene ambiguous. V was trimmed by 6 bases and J by 0 bases, leaving 4 bases between them. Germline V lookup: CDR1 MDHEN, CDR2 SYDVKM. This CDR3 is 12 amino acids long. CDR3 DNA sequence: TGTGCCAGCAGCATTAGCACAGATACGCAGTATTTT. This encodes CASSISTDTQYF. The full variable domain, in which reference TRBV28 and TRBJ2-3 provide the parts outside the CDR3, is DVKVTQSSRYLVKRTGEKVFLECVQDMDHENMFWYRQDPGLGLRLIYFSYDVKMKEKGDIPEGYSVSREKKERFSLILESASTNQTSMYLCASSISTDTQYFGPGTRLTVL.

V and J are TRBV7-8 and TRBJ2-3; TRBD2 agrees at 7 bases. The CDR3 loop spans 15 amino acids. V shed 2 bases, J shed 0 bases, and the junction held 2 bases outside the gene matches. Germline V CDR1 and CDR2: SGHVS, FQNEAQ. The CDR3 DNA follows: TGTGCCAGCAGCTTAAGCGGGACTAGCACAGATACGCAGTATTTT. Its translation is CASSLSGTSTDTQYF.

The V call is TRBV18, the J call TRBJ2-1; 15 nucleotides line up with TRBD2. V lost 3 bases, J lost 8 bases, and 14 bases stayed unmatched. The CDR3 is 19 residues long. The germline V gene encodes CDR1 KGHSH and CDR2 LQKENI. Here the CDR3 reads CASSPFRTSGGATVHEQFF. The CDR3 DNA follows: TGTGCCAGCTCACCGTTCCGGACTAGCGGGGGGGCTACCGTCCATGAGCAGTTCTTC. The full variable domain, completed using reference TRBV18 and TRBJ2-1, is NAGVMQNPRHLVRRRGQEARLRCSPMKGHSHVYWYRQLPEEGLKFMVYLQKENIIDESGMPKERFSAEFPKEGPSILRIQQVVRGDSAAYFCASSPFRTSGGATVHEQFFGPGTRLTVL.

The chain is built from TRBV9 and TRBJ1-1; 9 positions agree with TRBD1. From germline, CDR1 is SGDLS and CDR2 YYNGEE. The CDR3 is 14 amino acids. V trimming: 3 bases; J trimming: 1 base; junction bases outside the gene matches: 1. CDR3: CASSGGQGNTEAFF. DNA for the CDR3: TGTGCCAGCAGCGGGGGACAGGGGAACACTGAAGCTTTCTTT. The full variable domain, completed using reference TRBV9 and TRBJ1-1, is DSGVTQTPKHLITATGQRVTLRCSPRSGDLSVYWYQQSLDQGLQFLIQYYNGEERAKGNILERFSAQQFPDLHSELNLSSLELGDSALYFCASSGGQGNTEAFFGQGTRLTVV.

The J gene is TRBJ1-5, the V gene TRBV6-1; D unclear. The CDR3 is 14 amino acids. Trimming took off 0 bases at V and 1 base at J, with 4 bases between the two ends. Germline V gene lookup returns CDR1 MNHNS and CDR2 SASEGT. CDR3 DNA sequence: TGTGCCAGCAGTGAAGCTTCGAGCAATCAGCCCCAGCATTTT. Protein: CASSEASSNQPQHF.

V is TRBV10-3 and J is TRBJ2-2, with TRBD2 matching 7 bases. Germline lookup yields CDR1 ENHRY and CDR2 SYGVKD. The ends lost 8 bases at V and 3 bases at J; junction bases unmatched: 6. CDR3 length equals 14 residues. The CDR3 DNA sequence: TGTGCCATCGGGAGGGAAGGGGACACCGGGGAGCTGTTTTTT. It codes for CAIGREGDTGELFF.

The rearrangement uses TRBV28 and TRBJ1-2, with 7 positions matching TRBD1. Per germline, CDR1 MDHEN and CDR2 SYDVKM. CDR3 size: 14 residues. The V and J ends lost 1 base and 7 bases, in that order; junction bases with no gene match: 6. This chain's CDR3 is CASSLSLGGFGYTF. The CDR3 DNA follows: TGTGCCAGCAGTTTATCGTTAGGGGGCTTTGGCTACACCTTC.

V and J are TRBV19 and TRBJ2-7; the match to TRBD1 covers 10 bases. The CDR3 runs 16 residues. Germline V gives CDR1 LNHDA, CDR2 SQIVND (reference sequence). The V gene end was trimmed by 5 bases and the J gene end by 3 bases; junction bases not matched to a gene: 10. This CDR3 is CASSSSGTGAGYEQYF. The CDR3 DNA is TGTGCCAGTAGTTCCTCCGGGACAGGGGCAGGCTACGAGCAGTACTTC.

This clone was counted a single time. This rearrangement joins TRBV19 to TRBJ1-4; possible D gene TRBD1, 6 bases. V dropped 5 bases and J dropped 4 bases, with 17 bases sitting between them. Germline loops: CDR1 LNHDA, CDR2 SQIVND (reference sequence). The length of the CDR3 is 16 residues. The CDR3 nucleotides are TGTGCCAGTAGTTCCCTACAGGGATTCTTTAATGAAAAACTGTTTTTT. Encoded protein: CASSSLQGFFNEKLFF.

V and J are TRBV6-1 and TRBJ2-2, with TRBD1 identical over 9 bases. The germline CDR1 and CDR2 sequences are MNHNS and SASEGT. J gave up 8 bases and V 7 bases, and 11 bases lay outside the gene matches. There are 15 residues in the CDR3. This CDR3 reads CASTQGQGVLGELFF. CDR3 bases: TGTGCCAGCACCCAGGGACAGGGAGTTTTGGGGGAGCTGTTTTTT.